Shown below are 9 T cell receptor beta chains from a single sample sequenced in a study of T cell repertoires in cytomegalovirus infection. TCRdb independently ran MiXCR on the reads; one entry per CDR3 protein. The sample comprises 750,000 to 900,000 distinct CDR3 sequences, under 35% of which are singletons, and roughly 13% rests with the top ten. Antigen specificity for these receptors is unknown. Material: cultured CD8+ T cells from PBMCs, obtained from culture after CMV antigen stimulation. These receptors all come from a human donor in good health (CMV status not recorded). Some clones in this sample may be carry-over from other donors' samples.

Ten or more counts support this clonotype. This rearrangement joins TRBV7-9 to TRBJ2-1, with 7 bases that match TRBD1. CDR3 length: 15 residues. Unmatched junction bases numbered 13, after V lost 5 bases and J lost 9 bases. Germline-derived CDR1 and CDR2 are SEHNR and FQNEAQ (reference sequence). The CDR3 reads CASSPARQGRTEQFF. In DNA form, the CDR3 reads TGTGCCAGCAGCCCCGCGAGACAGGGACGCACTGAGCAGTTCTTC.

This clonotype was counted a few times. The chain is built from TRBV27 and TRBJ1-2, with D possibly matching TRBD1 (5 bases). CDR3 length: 13 residues. Trimming stripped 5 bases from V and 2 bases from J, with 9 bases between. Per the germline V gene, CDR1 is MNHEY and CDR2 is SMNVEV (reference sequence). The CDR3: CASSAGGNYGYTF. The CDR3 nucleotides are TGTGCCAGCAGTGCCGGGGGAAACTATGGCTACACCTTC.

The chain combines TRBV19 with TRBJ1-1; 7 bases line up with TRBD1. This CDR3 spans 14 amino acids. V was pared by 5 bases and J by 1 base, with 4 bases of the junction left unmatched. CDR1 is LNHDA, CDR2 SQIVND, per germline (reference sequence). CDR3 nucleotide sequence: TGTGCCAGTAGTTGGGGGACAGAGAACACTGAAGCTTTCTTT. Translation: CASSWGTENTEAFF. The entire variable domain, with the rest obtained from reference TRBV19 and TRBJ1-1, is as follows: DGGITQSPKYLFRKEGQNVTLSCEQNLNHDAMYWYRQDPGQGLRLIYYSQIVNDFQKGDIAEGYSVSREKKESFPLTVTSAQKNPTAFYLCASSWGTENTEAFFGQGTRLTVV.

This clonotype was found a few times. The CDR3 DNA reads as TGTGCCAGCAGTGAAGGGTCAGACATTCAGTACTTC. Protein: CASSEGSDIQYF. The J gene is TRBJ2-4, the V gene TRBV7-6; D unclear. Trimming removed 6 bases at V and 8 bases at J, with 11 bases between. Per the germline V gene, CDR1 is SGHVS and CDR2 is FNYEAQ. The CDR3 has 12 residues.

The J gene is TRBJ2-7, the V gene TRBV6-4, with 9 positions matching TRBD1. The CDR3 consists of 15 residues. Germline trimming cut 2 bases from V and 4 bases from J; bases unmatched to any gene: 6. Germline loops: CDR1 MRHNA, CDR2 SNTAGT. In nucleotides, the CDR3 is TGTGCCAGCAGTGACCTCGGGACAGGGATGTACGAGCAGTACGTC. It is translated as CASSDLGTGMYEQYV.

Remarks on this clonotype: The DNA is left out, because the CDR3 cannot be placed on it with certainty; the CDR3 is given as TCRdb lists it. The CDR3 sequence: CASSLEKASTDTQYF. This chain links TRBV28 with TRBJ2-3. The CDR3 length is 15 residues, termini included. The germline V gene has CDR1 MDHEN and CDR2 SYDVKM.

The chain uses TRBV10-3 and TRBJ1-2; TRBD1 matches 8 bases. Unmatched junction bases numbered 21, after V lost 5 bases and J lost 7 bases. Germline CDR1 and CDR2: ENHRY and SYGVKD. CDR3 length: 18 residues. The CDR3 coding sequence is TGTGCCATCAGTCTGGGCAGTTACCAACTGGACAGGGTCCCTGGCTACACCTTC. Residues: CAISLGSYQLDRVPGYTF.

This clonotype was detected only a few times. V and J are TRBV6-1 and TRBJ1-6; D is unresolved. The germline V and J ends were trimmed by 1 base and 5 bases, with 9 bases remaining between them. CDR1 and CDR2 from the germline V gene are MNHNS and SASEGT. The CDR3 loop spans 15 amino acids. CDR3 nucleotide sequence: TGTGCCAGCAGTGAAGAGGGTGGAAATAATTCACCCCTCCACTTT. Translated: CASSEEGGNNSPLHF.

V usage is TRBV6-2 or TRBV6-3 and J usage is TRBJ2-1, with 10 bases that match TRBD2. J was trimmed by 4 bases and V by 7 bases; bases with no gene match: 4. Germline V gene lookup returns CDR1 MNHEY and CDR2 SVGEGT. This CDR3 comprises 14 residues. Written as DNA, the CDR3 is TGTGCCAGCAATGTACTAGCGGGGTACAATGAGCAGTTCTTC. Protein sequence: CASNVLAGYNEQFF.